What follows is one TCR beta chain and its context. Its antigen is not identified. The CDR3 loop spans 14 amino acids. The germline gives CDR1 SNHLY, CDR2 FYNNEI. V lost 3 bases and J lost 1, with 8 bases in between. The sample belongs to a study of T cell responses to AZD1222 COVID-19 vaccine. Profiled with immunoSEQ multiplex PCR; TCRdb holds only in-frame clones, not every one. The table includes around 120,000 clones, roughly nine tenths detected once. Study-wide findings and caveats: Of the AZD1222 recipients, only 5 to 7 were seropositive at baseline. All repertoire sampling was performed exclusively after the peak T cell response. Close to half of spike-specific TCRs reportedly recognize unmutated variant regions. In a largely white British group with more females than males, clonal diversity was possibly underestimated.

The source of this sequence is an adult who received the AZD1222 COVID-19 vaccine. Specimen: peripheral blood, collected 28 days after the second AZD1222 dose. V usage is TRBV2 and J usage is TRBJ2-3; D possibly matches TRBD1 or TRBD2 (5 bases each). The CDR3 reads CASSEGDRTDTQYF. The CDR3 DNA sequence: TGTGCCAGCAGTGAGGGGGACCGCACAGATACGCAGTATTTT.